This T cell receptor beta chain is drawn from a study of shared clonotypes between healthy human individuals. Study-wide context: Per-donor plates numbered three CD4 naive, three CD4 memory, two CD8 naive and one CD8 memory. Study-wide results and limits: In contrast to clonotypes shared by all four donors, non-shared clonotypes had lower generation probabilities.

Repertoires were generated with immunoSEQ multiplex PCR, while TCRdb's copy carries only in-frame clones and drops some. The data show 2 million to 2.5 million clones, with over 85% seen just once and around 0.4% held by the top ten. The CDR3 totals 16 residues. V dropped 5 bases and J dropped 6; count of bases not matched to a gene: 12. Germline CDR1 is MNHEY and CDR2 is SMNVEV (reference sequence). Remarks on this clone: Its antigen is undetermined.

V is TRBV27 and J is TRBJ2-7; 11 bases match TRBD2. The TCR sequence derives from a man in his late teens or twenties in good health. Some clones in this sample may be carry-over from other donors' samples. The specimen was naive CD4+ T cells from PBMCs. The sample's subset: CD45RA+ positively selected. The CDR3 DNA reads as TGTGCCAGCAGTCCACCTCTTAGCGGGAGGGCCTCCGAGCAGTACTTC. The encoded protein is CASSPPLSGRASEQYF.